The 9 T cell receptor beta chains listed next were all sequenced from one sample in a study of memory CD4+ T cells and cytomegalovirus serostatus. Sequencing used immunoSEQ multiplex PCR; TCRdb keeps in-frame clones, though not all of them. The sample shows around 57,000 clones, about 78% of them seen only once. Single viable CD3+CD4+CD8-CD45RO+ cells were sorted as the memory CD4+ T cells. The sequencing input was memory CD4+ T cells from blood. Receptors were obtained from an adult in good health and CMV-seronegative. Some clones in this sample may be carry-over from other donors' samples.

V and J are TRBV7-9 and TRBJ1-4; TRBD1 matches at 8 bases. The CDR3 consists of 15 residues. The ends lost 4 bases at V and 6 bases at J; junction bases unmatched: 7. Germline loops: CDR1 SEHNR, CDR2 FQNEAQ (reference sequence). The DNA for the CDR3 is TGTGCCAGCAGCTCTAATCGACAGGGGTATGAAAAACTGTTTTTT. This gives the protein CASSSNRQGYEKLFF.

The V gene is TRBV6-5, the J gene TRBJ1-1, with unresolved D. The CDR3 consists of 13 residues. Germline CDR1 and CDR2: MNHEY and SVGAGI. The germline V and J ends were trimmed by 4 bases and 0 bases, with 6 bases remaining between them. CDR3 protein: CASSWSVNTEAFF. The CDR3 DNA follows: TGTGCCAGCAGTTGGTCGGTGAACACTGAAGCTTTCTTT.

CDR3 residues: CASSASGRTGVSYEQYF. DNA of the CDR3: TGTGCCAGCAGCGCAAGCGGGAGGACAGGGGTCTCCTACGAGCAGTACTTC. This sequence joins TRBV5-6 and TRBJ2-7, with D perhaps given as TRBD1 or TRBD2 (9 bases each). Germline assignment: CDR1 SGHDT and CDR2 YYEEEE. Trimming removed 4 bases from V and 0 bases from J, with 20 bases in between. The CDR3 is 17 amino acids.

The chain combines TRBV28 with TRBJ2-5; 12 nucleotides align to TRBD2. With 6 bases clipped from V and 5 bases from J, the junction kept 4 bases outside the gene matches. The CDR3 length is 14 residues. The V gene's germline CDR1 is MDHEN and CDR2 SYDVKM. CDR3 DNA sequence: TGTGCCAGCAGCCCTAGCGGGAGGGCGGAGACCCAGTACTTC. Residues: CASSPSGRAETQYF.

The rearrangement uses TRBV5-4 and TRBJ1-2; TRBD1 is a possible D gene (6 bases). The CDR3 has 15 amino acids. With 0 bases removed from V and 4 bases from J, the gap between germline ends came to 13 bases. The V gene's germline CDR1 is SGHNT and CDR2 YYREEE (reference sequence). CDR3 amino acids: CASSLGGGGGYGYTF. CDR3 DNA: TGTGCCAGCAGCTTGGGGGGGGGCGGAGGCTATGGCTACACCTTC.

The chain has TRBV5-6 and TRBJ1-2, with D maybe TRBD1 (6 bases). Germline lookup yields CDR1 SGHDT and CDR2 YYEEEE. The CDR3 has 15 residues. The germline V and J ends were trimmed by 4 bases and 3 bases, with 16 bases remaining between them. The CDR3 loop reads CASSRGGQGDYGYTF. The CDR3 coding sequence is TGTGCCAGCAGCCGGGGGGGGCAAGGGGACTATGGCTACACCTTC.

The chain combines TRBV7-6 with TRBJ2-7; 8 bases are a match to TRBD2. The trim removed 6 bases at V and 6 bases at J, leaving 4 bases unmatched. The length of the CDR3 is 12 residues. Germline CDR1 is SGHVS and CDR2 is FNYEAQ. CDR3 protein: CASSFTSGEQYF. In DNA, the CDR3 is TGTGCCAGCAGTTTCACTAGCGGCGAGCAGTACTTC.

This chain connects TRBV30 to TRBJ2-3; weak D call: TRBD2 (5 bases). This CDR3 is built from 13 residues. Trimming pared 4 bases from V and 0 bases from J, leaving 8 bases between. Germline V gene data show CDR1 as GTSNPN and CDR2 as SVGIG (reference sequence). CDR3 nucleotide sequence: TGTGCCTGGATCGGGAAGAGCACAGATACGCAGTATTTT. As protein: CAWIGKSTDTQYF.

As regards this clone: The same CDR3 can be traced to other DNA sequences in this sample. The J gene is TRBJ2-7, the V gene TRBV18; D is tentatively TRBD1 or TRBD2 (6 bases each). V was shortened by 3 bases and J by 6 bases, with 9 bases between the two germline ends. This CDR3 comprises 12 residues. Looked up from germline, CDR1 is KGHSH and CDR2 is LQKENI. CDR3 residues: CASSPGGSEQYF. For the CDR3, the DNA is TGTGCCAGCTCACCGGGGGGCTCCGAGCAGTACTTC.